This TCR beta chain came from a study of graft-versus-host responses after intestinal transplantation. The wider study: Grafts that recipients had were multivisceral, liver-intestinal, or isolated intestinal transplants. Once they had received anti-thymocyte globulin induction, all recipients took tacrolimus and steroids for around three years.

Assay: immunoSEQ multiplex PCR; the TCRdb copy retains only in-frame clones and omits some. Altogether about 88,000 clones are present, approximately 90% being singletons, with the ten largest covering around 0.37%. Study observations and caveats: Recipient marrow held GvH clones, some first seen in ileum or blood. The highest levels of circulating GvH clones went along with early declines in HvG clones after transplant.

V gave up 2 bases and J gave up 5 bases, with 10 bases separating them. The germline CDR1 and CDR2 sequences are SGHRS and YFSETQ. The CDR3 runs to 13 residues. About this clone itself: Its antigen is undetermined.

The chain has TRBV5-1 and TRBJ2-5; D possibly corresponds to TRBD2 (5 bases). This TCR was recovered from a human donor who was the organ donor for an intestinal transplant. This specimen consisted of unstimulated CD4+ T cells sorted from spleen or lymph node cells, obtained before transplant. For the CDR3, the DNA is TGCGCCAGCAGCTTCGTGCCGGGGGAGACCCAGTACTTC. Its protein is CASSFVPGETQYF.